This T cell receptor (beta chain) was observed in a study of CD8 T cell repertoires and HIV-1 epitope variants. Produced via immunoSEQ multiplex PCR; TCRdb's table is partial and in-frame only. The sample records about 2,500 clones, roughly 72% being singletons. The CDR3 is made up of 13 amino acids. V dropped 8 bases and J dropped 9 bases, with 17 bases sitting between them. The germline gives CDR1 ENHRY, CDR2 SYGVKD. Notes on this clone: Its antigen remains unidentified.

What was sequenced was cultured CD8+ T cells derived from PBMCs. The chain recombines TRBV10-3 with TRBJ2-1; D might be TRBD1 (7 bases). The receptor's source is a male donor with HIV. The DNA for the CDR3 is TGTGCCATCCAGGGGGGCCAGGGGGGTGAGCAGTTCTTC. It translates to CAIQGGQGGEQFF.